The 26 T cell receptor beta chains below all came from one sample that was sequenced in a study of T-cell reconstitution after alpha-beta-depleted transplantation in children. Construction of the TCRbeta library involved unique molecular identifiers. Each CDR3 protein is one row after TCRdb ran MiXCR on the PCR reads. The table shows roughly 790,000 distinct CDR3 sequences, with roughly 15% occurring only once. This specimen consisted of PBMCs, mostly from graft donor cells, obtained 360 days after TCRalphabeta/CD19-depleted stem cell transplant. The origin of the receptors is a male patient between 5 and 17 years old who had a stem cell transplant for acute lymphoblastic leukemia, so the T cells may come from the graft donor.

CDR3: CASSIVGSADEQYF. DNA of the CDR3: TGTGCCAGTAGTATAGTCGGGAGTGCCGACGAGCAGTACTTC. V and J are TRBV19 and TRBJ2-7; possibly TRBD2 for D (6 bases). V gave up 1 base and J gave up 5 bases, with 12 bases separating them. The CDR3 is 14 residues long. CDR1 is LNHDA, CDR2 SQIVND, per germline (reference sequence). The whole variable domain, remainder taken from reference TRBV19 and TRBJ2-7, is DGGITQSPKYLFRKEGQNVTLSCEQNLNHDAMYWYRQDPGQGLRLIYYSQIVNDFQKGDIAEGYSVSREKKESFPLTVTSAQKNPTAFYLCASSIVGSADEQYFGPGTRLTVT.

The CDR3 nucleotides are TGCGCCAGCAGACGTACAGGGGGGCTTAACTATGGCTACACCTTC. It specifies CASRRTGGLNYGYTF. The gene calls are TRBV5-1 and TRBJ1-2; 8 bases line up with TRBD1. The CDR3 is made up of 15 amino acids. The V gene end was trimmed by 5 bases and the J gene end by 1 base; junction bases not matched to a gene: 7. Germline loops: CDR1 SGHRS, CDR2 YFSETQ.

The chain uses TRBV5-1 and TRBJ1-1; D remains ambiguous. The germline V gene encodes CDR1 SGHRS and CDR2 YFSETQ. This CDR3 comprises 13 residues. V gave up 4 bases and J gave up 0 bases, with 7 bases separating them. The CDR3 here is CASSLYMNTEAFF. CDR3 coding DNA: TGCGCCAGCAGCCTTTATATGAACACTGAAGCTTTCTTT.

The chain carries TRBV7-6 and TRBJ1-1; D is unresolved. From germline, CDR1 is SGHVS and CDR2 FNYEAQ. V shed 1 base and J shed 0 bases, with 12 bases lying between them. The CDR3 runs to 16 residues. The CDR3 reads CASSLGTDGLNTEAFF. CDR3 DNA sequence: TGTGCCAGCAGCTTAGGGACCGACGGACTGAACACTGAAGCTTTCTTT.

The CDR3 nucleotides read TGCGCCAGCGGACCTAGCGGGGGACACCACGAGCAGTACTTC. It is translated as CASGPSGGHHEQYF. This chain links TRBV4-1 with TRBJ2-7; 10 bases agree with TRBD2. The CDR3 consists of 14 residues. Per germline, CDR1 MGHRA and CDR2 YSYEKL. Losses at the gene ends were 8 bases for V and 5 bases for J; bases not matched to a gene: 9.

This clonotype was observed a few times. The rearrangement joins TRBV5-1 to TRBJ2-1; TRBD2 matches at 8 bases. The germline gives CDR1 SGHRS, CDR2 YFSETQ. This CDR3 contains 14 residues. The J segment lost 6 bases and the V segment lost 1 base, leaving 3 bases of the junction unmatched. The CDR3 sequence: CASSLSGSSNEQFF. CDR3 nucleotides: TGCGCCAGCAGCTTGAGCGGGAGCTCCAATGAGCAGTTCTTC.

The sample holds a few counts of this clonotype. The rearrangement uses TRBV6-5 and TRBJ2-7; the D gene could be TRBD1 or TRBD2 (5 bases each). The V and J ends lost 2 bases and 0 bases respectively, with 11 bases between them. Per the germline V gene, CDR1 is MNHEY and CDR2 is SVGAGI. The CDR3 is 15 residues long. Here the CDR3 DNA reads TGTGCCAGCAGTTACGAGCCAGGGAGCTCCTACGAGCAGTACTTC. This codes for CASSYEPGSSYEQYF.

This clonotype was detected ten times or more. The CDR3 bases are TGTGCCAGCAGCGTAGCAGGGACAGACTACGAGCAGTACTTC. Amino acids: CASSVAGTDYEQYF. V and J are TRBV9 and TRBJ2-7, with 7 bases fitting TRBD1. The CDR3 spans 14 residues. Germline-derived CDR1 and CDR2 are SGDLS and YYNGEE. V lost 0 bases and J lost 3; bases outside the gene matches: 3. The full variable domain, in which reference TRBV9 and TRBJ2-7 provide the parts outside the CDR3, is DSGVTQTPKHLITATGQRVTLRCSPRSGDLSVYWYQQSLDQGLQFLIQYYNGEERAKGNILERFSAQQFPDLHSELNLSSLELGDSALYFCASSVAGTDYEQYFGPGTRLTVT.

At least ten counts were recorded for this clonotype. This chain links TRBV7-6 with TRBJ2-1; 7 bases map to TRBD1. This CDR3 region has 14 residues. V was pared by 5 bases and J by 2 bases, with 3 bases of the junction left unmatched. The germline gives CDR1 SGHVS, CDR2 FNYEAQ. CDR3 sequence: CASSRTGTYNEQFF. Here the CDR3 DNA reads TGTGCCAGCAGCCGGACAGGAACCTACAATGAGCAGTTCTTC.

This clonotype was counted between two and nine times. Written as DNA, the CDR3 is TGCGCCAGCAGCTTGGGATTGAAGTGGGTTAATGCGGGCACTGAAGCTTTCTTT. Residues: CASSLGLKWVNAGTEAFF. The J gene is TRBJ1-1, the V gene TRBV5-1; D is undetermined. Germline V gene data show CDR1 as SGHRS and CDR2 as YFSETQ. V shed 0 bases and J shed 4 bases, with 22 bases lying between them. This CDR3 has 18 residues.

The chain recombines TRBV20-1 with TRBJ1-1; D unclear. The V and J ends lost 1 base and 3 bases respectively, with 3 bases between them. From germline, CDR1 is DFQATT and CDR2 SNEGSKA (reference sequence). This CDR3 is built from 11 residues. The CDR3 loop is CSARVYTEAFF. CDR3 coding DNA: TGCAGTGCTAGAGTTTACACTGAAGCTTTCTTT.

This chain links TRBV25-1 with TRBJ2-1; tentatively, D is TRBD2 (6 bases). Germline V CDR1 and CDR2: MGHDK, SYGVNS. The CDR3 has 18 residues. V gave up 4 bases and J gave up 4 bases, with 23 bases separating them. CDR3 sequence (DNA): TGTGCCAGCAGTGCTCTGATCAGGGCGGGGCCGGGATACAATGAGCAGTTCTTC. Protein: CASSALIRAGPGYNEQFF.

V and J are TRBV7-3 and TRBJ2-3, with 10 positions matching TRBD2. J lost 2 bases, V lost 1 base, and 9 bases had no gene match. CDR1 is SGHTA, CDR2 FQGTGA, per germline. The CDR3 runs 18 residues. The CDR3 nucleotides read TGTGCCAGCAGCTTAAGAGGCTCACTAGCGGGATTCACAGATACGCAGTATTTT. Its protein product is CASSLRGSLAGFTDTQYF.

The rearrangement joins TRBV19 to TRBJ1-1, with 9 bases fitting TRBD1. Trimming removed 5 bases from V and 1 base from J; junction bases left unmatched: 14. This CDR3 comprises 18 residues. Germline V lookup: CDR1 LNHDA, CDR2 SQIVND (reference sequence). In DNA, the CDR3 is TGTGCCAGTAGTCGCCGTATCAACAGGGGGCAGCGGAACACTGAAGCTTTCTTT. Its translation: CASSRRINRGQRNTEAFF.

This clonotype was seen a handful of times. The chain links TRBV29-1 to TRBJ1-2; D is uncertain. The CDR3 is 13 residues long. CDR1 and CDR2 (germline): SQVTM, ANQGSEA. V lost 2 bases and J 5 bases, leaving 12 bases between the germline ends. In nucleotides, the CDR3 is TGCAGCGTTGAACCCAGATTTACATATGGCTACACCTTC. Translation gives CSVEPRFTYGYTF.

There are a few counts of this clonotype. The chain couples TRBV27 to TRBJ2-7, with 9 bases matching TRBD1. V gave up 6 bases and J gave up 4 bases; unmatched junction bases: 4. The CDR3 is 13 amino acids. Germline V gene data show CDR1 as MNHEY and CDR2 as SMNVEV (reference sequence). CDR3 loop: CASRGGQGYEQYF. CDR3 sequence (DNA): TGTGCCAGCAGGGGGGGACAGGGTTACGAGCAGTACTTC.

As concerns this clonotype: At one of its ends the junction is not consistent with the germline gene, which may arise from a read error. The chain recombines TRBV19 with TRBJ2-1; tentative D call: TRBD2 (6 bases). The V gene's germline CDR1 is LNHDA and CDR2 SQIVND (reference sequence). The length of the CDR3 is 14 residues. The CDR3 region is CASSIGGLYNEQFF. For the CDR3, the DNA is TGCGCCAGCAGCATCGGGGGACTTTACAATGAGCAGTTCTTC.

The rearrangement links TRBV12-3 or TRBV12-4 to TRBJ1-1; D is undetermined. There are 12 residues in the CDR3. V dropped 6 bases and J dropped 7 bases, with 12 bases sitting between them. CDR3 sequence (DNA): TGTGCCAGCAGCTACCCCGGGCTTGAAGCTTTCTTT. It is translated as CASSYPGLEAFF.

The sample holds a few counts of this clonotype. CDR3 in DNA: TGCGCCAGCAGCTTTGCGGGAGGCGTCGCCGGGGAGCTGTTTTTT. Amino acid sequence: CASSFAGGVAGELFF. J is TRBJ2-2 and V is TRBV5-1; 8 bases line up with TRBD2. Germline-derived CDR1 and CDR2 are SGHRS and YFSETQ. The CDR3 has 15 residues. J gave up 6 bases and V 2 bases, and 6 bases lay outside the gene matches.

This clonotype was counted a few times. The chain is built from TRBV7-3 and TRBJ1-1; TRBD1 is a possible D gene (5 bases). Germline values: CDR1 SGHTA, CDR2 FQGTGA. The germline V and J ends were trimmed by 2 bases and 5 bases, with 12 bases remaining between them. There are 14 residues in the CDR3. CDR3 DNA sequence: TGTGCCAGCAGCTTAGAAGGGGCTGAAACTGAAGCTTTCTTT. Its protein is CASSLEGAETEAFF.

This clonotype was picked up a small number of times. At one end the junction does not follow the germline gene, possibly because of a read error. The rearrangement joins TRBV5-1 to TRBJ2-2; 13 nucleotides line up with TRBD2. Per germline, CDR1 SGHRS and CDR2 YFSETQ. CDR3 size: 19 residues. CDR3 in DNA: TGCGCCAGCACCTTGGGTAGACTAGCGGGAGGACCGAACACCGGGGAGCTGTTTTTT. Protein: CASTLGRLAGGPNTGELFF.

V gene TRBV6-1 combines with J gene TRBJ2-1; D is unclear. Between the trimmed V and J ends, which lost 6 bases and 7 bases, there was a span of 13 bases. Germline CDR1 is MNHNS and CDR2 is SASEGT. CDR3 length: 13 residues. CDR3 residues: CASRNTKVNEQFF. The CDR3 DNA sequence: TGTGCCAGCAGGAACACCAAGGTGAATGAGCAGTTCTTC.

This clonotype was seen only a few times. The chain employs TRBV5-5 and TRBJ2-4; 7 bases are shared with TRBD1. Per the germline V gene, CDR1 is SGHKS and CDR2 is YYEKEE (reference sequence). This CDR3 has 14 residues. The J segment lost 6 bases and the V segment lost 4 bases, leaving 7 bases of the junction unmatched. The CDR3 sequence: CASSDYRGLNIQYF. The CDR3 bases are TGTGCCAGCAGCGATTACAGGGGTTTAAACATTCAGTACTTC.

The gene calls are TRBV6-4 and TRBJ2-7, with TRBD1 as a possible D gene (5 bases). This CDR3 spans 13 amino acids. Trimming pared 3 bases from V and 5 bases from J, leaving 11 bases between. Germline assignment: CDR1 MRHNA and CDR2 SNTAGT. As DNA, the CDR3 is TGTGCCAGCAGTGAGGGGCAGGGCCACGAGCAGTACTTC. The encoded protein is CASSEGQGHEQYF.

Comment on this clonotype: A clone one base away is much larger, so this may be a read error. This chain joins TRBV20-1 and TRBJ2-7; D is perhaps TRBD1 (6 bases). CDR1 and CDR2 (germline): DFQATT, SNEGSKA (reference sequence). This CDR3 has 13 amino acids. The V and J ends lost 5 bases and 4 bases respectively, with 15 bases between them. CDR3 DNA: TGCAGTGCTTCGATACAGGGTGTGTACGAGCAGTACTTC. Translating it yields CSASIQGVYEQYF.

The sample holds a few counts of this clonotype. The genes are TRBV19 and TRBJ2-1; D not resolved. CDR3 length: 14 amino acids. Germline V gene lookup returns CDR1 LNHDA and CDR2 SQIVND (reference sequence). Trimming stripped 1 base from V and 8 bases from J, with 12 bases between. CDR3 DNA: TGTGCCAGTAGTATAGGGACCGGCGGCGATGAGCAGTTCTTC. Its protein product is CASSIGTGGDEQFF.